The sequence of this T cell receptor (beta chain) was determined in a study of cytomegalovirus exposure and HLA in healthy donors. Study-level points and caveats: A prior analysis recorded that most TCR beta V segments were productive about 90% or about 30% of the time. Across donors, sequencing depth was assumed by presence/absence analyses to be roughly uniform.

J was trimmed by 4 bases and V by 7 bases; bases with no gene match: 8. CDR1 GTSNPN and CDR2 SVGIG come from the germline V gene (reference sequence). The CDR3 is 13 amino acids. The study ran its PCR with 60 Vbeta and 13 Jbeta primers. The assay was immunoSEQ multiplex PCR, and TCRdb's table has in-frame clones only and misses some. The table has about 150,000 clones, roughly 65% seen once. Though probably carrying unrecorded immune exposures, donors were nominally healthy at sampling. The table lists this clone with a count of one. Its antigen remains unidentified. This sequence was found in a man aged 55 to 70 in good health and CMV-seronegative. What was sequenced was PBMCs. The chain combines TRBV30 with TRBJ1-2, with 8 bases aligning to TRBD1. The CDR3 DNA is TGTGCCTCAAGACAGGGACAGGCCTATGGCTACACCTTC. Encoded protein: CASRQGQAYGYTF.